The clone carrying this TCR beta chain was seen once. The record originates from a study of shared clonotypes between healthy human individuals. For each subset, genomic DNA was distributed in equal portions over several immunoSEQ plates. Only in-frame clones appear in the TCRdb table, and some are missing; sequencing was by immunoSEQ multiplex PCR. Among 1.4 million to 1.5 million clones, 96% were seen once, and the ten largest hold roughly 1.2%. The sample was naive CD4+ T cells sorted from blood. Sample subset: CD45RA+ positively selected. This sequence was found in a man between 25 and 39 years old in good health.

In DNA form, the CDR3 reads TGTGCCAGCAGCTCATCGGCGGGAGTAGGCACAGATACGCAGTATTTT. Residues: CASSSSAGVGTDTQYF. The rearrangement uses TRBV7-6 and TRBJ2-3, with 7 bases aligning to TRBD2. The V gene's germline CDR1 is SGHVS and CDR2 FNYEAQ. The trim removed 4 bases at V and 1 base at J, leaving 8 bases unmatched. The CDR3 loop spans 16 amino acids.